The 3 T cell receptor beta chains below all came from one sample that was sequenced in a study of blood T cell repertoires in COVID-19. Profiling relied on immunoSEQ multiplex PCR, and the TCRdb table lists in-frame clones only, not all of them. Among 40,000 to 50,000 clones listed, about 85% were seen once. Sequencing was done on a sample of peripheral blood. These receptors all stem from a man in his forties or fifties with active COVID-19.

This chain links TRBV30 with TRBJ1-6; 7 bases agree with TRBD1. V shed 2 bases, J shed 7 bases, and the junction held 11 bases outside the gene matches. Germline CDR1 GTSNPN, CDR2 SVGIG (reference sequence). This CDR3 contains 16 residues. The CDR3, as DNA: TGTGCCTGGAGTCGAGGGAGACCGGGACAGAATTCACCCCTCCACTTT. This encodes CAWSRGRPGQNSPLHF. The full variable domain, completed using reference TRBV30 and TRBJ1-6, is SQTIHQWPATLVQPVGSPLSLECTVEGTSNPNLYWYRQAAGRGLQLLFYSVGIGQISSEVPQNLSASRPQDRQFILSSKKLLLSDSGFYLCAWSRGRPGQNSPLHFGNGTRLTVT.

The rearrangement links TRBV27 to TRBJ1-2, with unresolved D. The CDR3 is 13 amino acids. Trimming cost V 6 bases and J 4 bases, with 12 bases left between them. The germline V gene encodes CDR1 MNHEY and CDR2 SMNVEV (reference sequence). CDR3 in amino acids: CASSPGDTYGYTF. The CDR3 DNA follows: TGTGCCAGCAGCCCTGGTGACACCTATGGCTACACCTTC.

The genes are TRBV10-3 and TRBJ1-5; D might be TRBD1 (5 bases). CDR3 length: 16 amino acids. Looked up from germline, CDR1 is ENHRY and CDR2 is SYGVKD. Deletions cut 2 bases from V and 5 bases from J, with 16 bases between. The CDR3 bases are TGTGCCATCAGTGAGAAATTTAACAGGATTGATCAGCCCCAGCATTTT. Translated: CAISEKFNRIDQPQHF.